This T cell receptor beta chain is from a study of regulatory T cells in long-lasting Graves disease. Study observations and caveats: Relative to newly diagnosed Graves' patients, persistent ones had lower TCR diversity. Public clonotype sharing was higher in persistent than newly diagnosed patients.

HTBI primers from iRepertoire and Arm-PCR of CDR3 regions yielded the TCR beta libraries. TCRdb recomputed calls from the multiplex PCR reads with MiXCR, one row per CDR3 protein. The table records hundreds of thousands of distinct CDR3 sequences, around 15% of them present only once. The time point denotes: newly diagnosed GD, antithyroid drugs for less than 3 months. The TCR library was made from RNA extracted from PBMCs. This clonotype has a count of ten or more. The antigen is undetermined. This CDR3 contains 13 residues. Germline values: CDR1 SGHRS, CDR2 YFSETQ. With V trimmed by 1 base and J by 8 bases, 0 bases remained unmatched. In addition, the sample was reused for a study of T cells in Graves' hyperthyroidism and ophthalmopathy. This second study notes: Graves' hyperthyroidism without ophthalmopathy progression within 18 months was termed stable. The HTBI set primed first-round TCR CDR3 RT-PCR.

The input for sequencing was peripheral blood mononuclear cells (PBMCs), taken at new diagnosis, from a patient treated with antithyroid drugs. This receptor was obtained from a man between 35 and 55 years old with Graves disease. This chain connects TRBV5-1 to TRBJ1-6, with 7 positions matching TRBD1. The DNA for the CDR3 is TGCGCCAGCAGCTTGACAGGGGATTCACCCCTCCACTTT. This sequence encodes CASSLTGDSPLHF.